This TCR beta chain was identified in a study of PD-1 blockade in classical Hodgkin lymphoma. The method was immunoSEQ multiplex PCR; TCRdb's version includes in-frame clones alone and lacks a portion of them. Here the sample spans around 12,000 clones, approximately 79% being singletons. Every patient relapsed after autologous stem cell transplantation, and brentuximab vedotin exposure varied. Negative selection with magnets was how CD8+ T cells were isolated from the thawed PBMCs. Complete response, partial response or progressive disease was recorded as best response. Trimming removed 4 bases from V and 0 bases from J; junction bases left unmatched: 18. Germline CDR1 reads MNHEY; CDR2 reads SMNVEV (reference sequence). The CDR3 extends over 21 amino acids. Findings and limits, study-wide: Diversity similar to that of newly diagnosed patients was seen at baseline in complete responders. Newly diagnosed patients had baseline TCR diversity that was reportedly lower than that of healthy donors. While CD8+ TCR diversity did not rise significantly by C4D1, CD4+ TCR diversity did.

For this clone: No antigen is known for it.

This sequence joins TRBV27 and TRBJ1-4, with 9 bases fitting TRBD1. This TCR came from a human donor with classical Hodgkin lymphoma. The sequences come from CD8+ T cells from blood, collected at baseline. CDR3 DNA: TGTGCCAGCAGTTCTACCGGGACAGGGCGCTTCGACCCCCCAACTAATGAAAAACTGTTTTTT. Protein product: CASSSTGTGRFDPPTNEKLFF.